The 5 T cell receptor beta chains below come from one sample, sequenced in a study of T-cell memory formation after mild COVID-19 (dated by TCRdb to the early 2020s). The library was made by 5' RACE. For sequencing, an Illumina NovaSeq 6000 was employed. TCRdb reran the public reads through fastp at Q25 and MiXCR, keeping productive beta chains. A single entry per CDR3 protein holds the most common genes and DNA from its merged rows. A total of under 300,000 distinct CDR3 sequences appear in this sample, 9.4% of them only once. 22% of the sample is taken by the ten largest. Source material: PBMCs or a T cell subset sorted from them (not recorded which). Source of these receptors: a man aged 18 to 30 who had mild COVID-19 (a few samples of this study predate the infection). The sample titles of this study are shuffled in the database, so cell type and time point are left out; the donor was told from shared clones.

The chain has TRBV6-5 and TRBJ2-2; TRBD1 matches at 11 bases. From germline, CDR1 is MNHEY and CDR2 SVGAGI. J lost 2 bases, V lost 4 bases, and 6 bases had no gene match. There are 17 residues in the CDR3. CDR3 sequence reads: CASSSPGQGVNTGELFF. CDR3 in DNA: TGTGCCAGCAGTTCCCCGGGACAGGGGGTCAACACCGGGGAGCTGTTTTTT.

In this sample, this clonotype turned up a few times. The V and J genes are TRBV4-3 and TRBJ1-2; no firm D call. The germline V and J ends were trimmed by 0 bases and 3 bases, with 11 bases remaining between them. From germline, CDR1 is LGHNA and CDR2 YSLEER. The CDR3 consists of 15 residues. In nucleotides, the CDR3 is TGCGCCAGCAGCCAAGATGTTGCAGCTTACTATGGCTACACCTTC. Its protein product is CASSQDVAAYYGYTF.

The table lists this clonotype with a few counts. J is TRBJ2-5 and V is TRBV7-8; D may be TRBD1 (6 bases). CDR3 length: 14 amino acids. CDR1 is SGHVS and CDR2 is FQNEAQ in the germline V gene. The V end was cut by 0 bases, the J end by 3 bases, with 8 bases between. CDR3 sequence reads: CASSLAWTEETQYF. The CDR3 DNA sequence: TGTGCCAGCAGCTTAGCATGGACAGAAGAGACCCAGTACTTC.

This chain uses TRBV7-8 with TRBJ1-1, with D possibly matching TRBD1 (5 bases). Germline V gene lookup returns CDR1 SGHVS and CDR2 FQNEAQ. This CDR3 has 12 amino acids. V lost 6 bases and J 4 bases, leaving 9 bases between the germline ends. DNA for the CDR3: TGTGCCAGCAGAAGACAGACCACTGAAGCTTTCTTT. This gives the protein CASRRQTTEAFF.

This clonotype was recorded a few times. The chain uses TRBV15 and TRBJ1-1; TRBD1 might be the D (5 bases). CDR1 is LNHNV and CDR2 is YYDKDF in the germline V gene (reference sequence). Trimming shortened V by 10 bases and J by 4 bases, and 19 bases separated the two germline ends. The CDR3 totals 14 residues. DNA for the CDR3: TGTGCCAGCGGGGAGGGGCGCTTTCTCACTGAAGCTTTCTTT. It yields the protein CASGEGRFLTEAFF.